Presented here are 31 T cell receptor beta chains from one specimen sequenced in a study of T cell responses to AZD1222 COVID-19 vaccine. Libraries were prepared by immunoSEQ multiplex PCR; TCRdb keeps only in-frame clonotypes and omits some of them. The sample yields just over 150,000 clones, about 88% seen once. Sequences were derived from peripheral blood, sampled after recovery from COVID-19. The receptors come from an adult who had recovered from COVID-19.

This clone has just a few counts. J is TRBJ2-1 and V is TRBV25-1; D gene unclear. Germline assignment: CDR1 MGHDK and CDR2 SYGVNS. V was pared by 1 base and J by 10 bases, with 11 bases between. CDR3 length: 13 residues. The CDR3 region is CASSELSLPEQFF. The DNA of the CDR3 is TGTGCCAGCAGTGAATTAAGCCTCCCGGAGCAGTTCTTC.

Written as DNA, the CDR3 is TGTGCCAGCAGCCAAGATCCCCATATGGGAGCGGGGTACGAGCAGTACTTC. It translates to CASSQDPHMGAGYEQYF. This chain joins TRBV4-2 and TRBJ2-7, with 7 bases matching TRBD2. Germline CDR1 reads LGHNA; CDR2 reads YNFKEQ. This CDR3 is built from 17 residues. The V segment lost 0 bases and the J segment 4 bases; nucleotides outside the gene matches: 12.

The CDR3 sequence: CATSDLGSGGSTDTQYF. Here the CDR3 DNA reads TGTGCCACCAGTGATTTGGGTAGCGGGGGGAGCACAGATACGCAGTATTTT. The chain recombines TRBV24-1 with TRBJ2-3, with 10 bases matching TRBD2. This CDR3 is 17 amino acids long. CDR1 and CDR2 from the germline V gene are KGHDR and SFDVKD. J was trimmed by 0 bases and V by 0 bases; bases with no gene match: 2.

This clone was observed a single time. The chain combines TRBV27 with TRBJ2-7; 12 bases agree with TRBD2. In germline, CDR1 is MNHEY, CDR2 SMNVEV (reference sequence). After removal of 5 bases from V and 4 bases from J, the junction contained 6 bases not matched to a gene. This CDR3 comprises 15 residues. CDR3 DNA: TGTGCCAGCAGTGCCTTACTAGCGGGGGGATACGAGCAGTACTTC. Translated: CASSALLAGGYEQYF.

This chain connects TRBV7-2 to TRBJ1-1; D gene unclear. Germline CDR1 SGHTA, CDR2 FQGNSA. This CDR3 has 13 amino acids. Trimming removed 2 bases at V and 11 bases at J, with 15 bases between. The CDR3 is CASSLTVGGWAFF. CDR3 bases: TGTGCCAGCAGCTTAACGGTTGGAGGGTGGGCTTTCTTT. Supplemented by reference TRBV7-2 and TRBJ1-1, the full variable domain reads GAGVSQSPSNKVTEKGKDVELRCDPISGHTALYWYRQSLGQGLEFLIYFQGNSAPDKSGLPSDRFSAERTGGSVSTLTIQRTQQEDSAVYLCASSLTVGGWAFFGQGTRLTVV.

The CDR3 DNA reads as TGCGCCAGCAGGATCGGCGGAGAGACCCAGTACTTC. Protein product: CASRIGGETQYF. The V call is TRBV5-1, the J call TRBJ2-5; D is unresolved. The CDR3 has 12 residues. The germline gives CDR1 SGHRS, CDR2 YFSETQ. V lost 5 bases and J lost 4, with 9 bases in between.

The chain carries TRBV27 and TRBJ1-4; 12 nucleotides match TRBD1. The CDR3 contains 18 residues. The V gene end was trimmed by 5 bases and the J gene end by 3 bases; junction bases not matched to a gene: 10. CDR1 MNHEY and CDR2 SMNVEV come from the germline V gene (reference sequence). The DNA of the CDR3 is TGTGCCAGCAGTCCCACCGGGACAGGGGGCATGTCTAATGAAAAACTGTTTTTT. It codes for CASSPTGTGGMSNEKLFF.

The chain combines TRBV10-3 with TRBJ2-7; D is ambiguous. Trimming shortened V by 10 bases and J by 9 bases, and 16 bases separated the two germline ends. The CDR3 totals 11 residues. Germline values: CDR1 ENHRY, CDR2 SYGVKD. CDR3 coding DNA: TGTGCCACCCTGGGCAAGGAAGGGCAGTACTTC. Translation gives CATLGKEGQYF.

The chain recombines TRBV29-1 with TRBJ1-2, with a possible D match to TRBD1 (6 bases). This CDR3 is built from 12 residues. CDR1 is SQVTM, CDR2 ANQGSEA, per germline. V dropped 4 bases and J dropped 7 bases, with 13 bases sitting between them. In DNA, the CDR3 is TGCAGCGTTGGGGGACAAACGAGTGGCTACACCTTC. It yields the protein CSVGGQTSGYTF.

This sequence joins TRBV3-1 (or the pseudogene TRBV3-2) and TRBJ2-2, with D tentatively TRBD1 (5 bases). This CDR3 has 16 residues. The germline V gene has CDR1 LGHDT and CDR2 YNNKEL (reference sequence). V shed 0 bases and J shed 3 bases, with 11 bases lying between them. This CDR3 reads CASSQDRTIYTGELFF. As DNA, the CDR3 is TGTGCCAGCAGCCAAGATAGGACAATATACACCGGGGAGCTGTTTTTT.

The rearrangement links TRBV28 to TRBJ1-2; D remains unclear. Germline V lookup: CDR1 MDHEN, CDR2 SYDVKM. This CDR3 is 15 amino acids long. V gave up 6 bases and J gave up 4 bases, with 18 bases separating them. CDR3 DNA: TGTGCCAGCAGCCCCGGGCCCAATATAGCCTATGGCTACACCTTC. Translation gives CASSPGPNIAYGYTF.

The V gene is TRBV4-2, the J gene TRBJ2-4, with 7 bases that match TRBD1. J was trimmed by 1 base and V by 7 bases; bases with no gene match: 7. The CDR3 contains 15 residues. Germline V gene lookup returns CDR1 LGHNA and CDR2 YNFKEQ. Here the CDR3 reads CASTPTGSAKNIQYF. CDR3 nucleotides: TGTGCCAGCACCCCGACAGGGTCGGCCAAAAACATTCAGTACTTC.

The count of this clone is one. V and J are TRBV19 and TRBJ1-1; tentative D call: TRBD1 (6 bases). Germline V gives CDR1 LNHDA, CDR2 SQIVND (reference sequence). With 7 bases removed from V and 0 bases from J, the gap between germline ends came to 18 bases. The CDR3 totals 16 residues. The CDR3 bases are TGTGCCAGTACTCGAACAGGGCCGATCATGAACACTGAAGCTTTCTTT. Protein: CASTRTGPIMNTEAFF.

This chain links TRBV5-1 with TRBJ2-7, with no clear D. Trimming took off 1 base at V and 3 bases at J, with 11 bases between the two ends. This CDR3 has 14 residues. Germline-derived CDR1 and CDR2 are SGHRS and YFSETQ. CDR3 in amino acids: CASSLNRVDYEQYF. CDR3 DNA sequence: TGCGCCAGCAGCTTGAATCGGGTAGACTACGAGCAGTACTTC.

The chain uses TRBV6-6 and TRBJ1-5; D is ambiguous. Trimming removed 7 bases at V and 5 bases at J, with 12 bases between. Germline V gene sequence: CDR1 MNHNY, CDR2 SVGAGI (reference sequence). The CDR3 loop spans 13 amino acids. The CDR3 spells CASTTAPDQPQHF. CDR3 coding DNA: TGTGCCAGCACCACGGCCCCGGATCAGCCCCAGCATTTT.

The V and J genes are TRBV5-1 and TRBJ2-7, with 9 nucleotides matching TRBD2. Trimming removed 0 bases from V and 2 bases from J; junction bases left unmatched: 9. Germline V gene sequence: CDR1 SGHRS, CDR2 YFSETQ. This CDR3 has 17 residues. CDR3 sequence: CASSLAGASGKTYEQYF. In DNA, the CDR3 is TGCGCCAGCAGCTTGGCCGGGGCTAGCGGGAAGACCTACGAGCAGTACTTC.

The chain employs TRBV10-3 and TRBJ1-5; 9 bases align to TRBD1. Germline CDR1 reads ENHRY; CDR2 reads SYGVKD. This CDR3 is 15 amino acids long. V lost 6 bases to trimming and J lost 6 bases; unmatched junction nucleotides: 9. CDR3 loop: CAIRSDRGVFQPQHF. CDR3 bases: TGTGCCATCAGATCTGACAGGGGGGTGTTTCAGCCCCAGCATTTT.

The V and J genes are TRBV6-5 and TRBJ1-1, with D unresolved. Germline loops: CDR1 MNHEY, CDR2 SVGAGI. Trimming cost V 6 bases and J 1 base, with 9 bases left between them. The CDR3 sequence is 13 residues long. The CDR3 DNA sequence: TGTGCCAGCAGCGCTAAAGGGAACACTGAAGCTTTCTTT. Translated: CASSAKGNTEAFF.

This chain connects TRBV2 to TRBJ1-5; D is undetermined. V lost 1 base and J lost 9, with 10 bases in between. Looked up from germline, CDR1 is SNHLY and CDR2 is FYNNEI. CDR3 size: 13 residues. CDR3 DNA: TGTGCCAGCAGTGAAGGTGTGGAGTTGCCCCAGCATTTT. It translates to CASSEGVELPQHF.

The sample holds a few counts of this clone. The genes are TRBV11-2 and TRBJ1-1; possibly TRBD1 for D (6 bases). The CDR3 runs 14 residues. The germline CDR1 and CDR2 sequences are SGHAT and FQNNGV. V lost 3 bases to trimming and J lost 1 base, with 9 bases between them. Here the CDR3 reads CASSFGGPNTEAFF. DNA of the CDR3: TGTGCCAGCAGCTTCGGGGGGCCGAACACTGAAGCTTTCTTT.

J is TRBJ1-1 and V is TRBV28; TRBD1 matches 8 bases. The V and J ends lost 5 bases and 2 bases, in that order; junction bases with no gene match: 7. CDR1 and CDR2 from the germline V gene are MDHEN and SYDVKM. The CDR3 extends over 15 amino acids. CDR3 coding DNA: TGTGCCAGCAGTCCCATCAGGGGGCGTAACACTGAAGCTTTCTTT. Amino acids: CASSPIRGRNTEAFF.

This chain links TRBV6-6 with TRBJ1-1; 9 positions agree with TRBD1. The junction had 8 bases not matched to a gene; V was cut back by 2 bases and J by 7 bases. Germline V gene sequence: CDR1 MNHNY, CDR2 SVGAGI (reference sequence). This CDR3 contains 15 residues. The CDR3 sequence is CASSYPGQGYGEAFF. The CDR3 DNA sequence: TGTGCCAGCAGTTACCCGGGACAGGGCTACGGTGAAGCTTTCTTT.

This chain links TRBV29-1 with TRBJ2-7; 9 bases line up with TRBD2. J lost 5 bases, V lost 6 bases, and 8 bases had no gene match. Germline assignment: CDR1 SQVTM and CDR2 ANQGSEA. The CDR3 has 13 amino acids. The CDR3 protein is CSVRAGGGDEQYF. The CDR3 region has the DNA TGCAGCGTGCGAGCGGGAGGAGGGGACGAGCAGTACTTC.

The rearrangement joins TRBV6-5 to TRBJ2-7; D ambiguous. Germline V gene data show CDR1 as MNHEY and CDR2 as SVGAGI. Trimming took 5 bases from V and 0 from J, leaving 5 bases between them. The CDR3 is 12 residues long. The CDR3 loop reads CASSPASYEQYF. The CDR3 nucleotides read TGTGCCAGCAGTCCCGCCTCCTACGAGCAGTACTTC.

The chain couples TRBV18 to TRBJ1-4; the D is unclear. This CDR3 has 16 amino acids. With 2 bases removed from V and 1 base from J, the gap between germline ends came to 11 bases. Germline V gene sequence: CDR1 KGHSH, CDR2 LQKENI. The CDR3 loop is CASSPYLPRTNEKLFF. CDR3 sequence (DNA): TGTGCCAGCTCACCATACCTCCCCAGAACTAATGAAAAACTGTTTTTT.

V usage is TRBV4-2 and J usage is TRBJ2-1, with a tentative D call TRBD2 (6 bases). CDR1 is LGHNA and CDR2 is YNFKEQ in the germline V gene. V was pared by 2 bases and J by 1 base, with 12 bases between. The CDR3 is made up of 16 amino acids. The CDR3, as DNA: TGTGCCAGCAGCCAAACACGTGGGGGGTCCTACAATGAGCAGTTCTTC. Its translation is CASSQTRGGSYNEQFF.

The J gene is TRBJ2-1, the V gene TRBV11-2; TRBD2 is a possible D gene (6 bases). The V gene's germline CDR1 is SGHAT and CDR2 FQNNGV. The CDR3 extends over 16 amino acids. V was clipped by 5 bases and J by 3 bases, with 17 bases between them. Here the CDR3 DNA reads TGTGCCAGCAGCCCCGTACCCGGGACTCTCTACAATGAGCAGTTCTTC. Translating gives CASSPVPGTLYNEQFF.

The V and J genes are TRBV10-3 and TRBJ2-5; perhaps TRBD2 as D (6 bases). Trimming left V 0 bases short and J 2 bases short, with 10 bases between. The CDR3 loop spans 15 amino acids. Germline values: CDR1 ENHRY, CDR2 SYGVKD. The CDR3, as DNA: TGTGCCATCAGTGAGTCGACGGGGGTGCAAGAGACCCAGTACTTC. Translated, it gives CAISESTGVQETQYF.

This rearrangement joins TRBV28 to TRBJ1-6; 9 nucleotides align to TRBD1. The germline gives CDR1 MDHEN, CDR2 SYDVKM. The J segment lost 10 bases and the V segment lost 3 bases, leaving 10 bases of the junction unmatched. The CDR3 extends over 16 amino acids. The CDR3: CASSLVAQGARSPLHF. The CDR3 nucleotides read TGTGCCAGCAGTTTGGTGGCACAGGGGGCGCGGTCACCCCTCCACTTT.

V usage is TRBV7-2 and J usage is TRBJ2-7; D unclear. Per the germline V gene, CDR1 is SGHTA and CDR2 is FQGNSA. Trimming cost V 5 bases and J 2 bases, with 4 bases left between them. The CDR3 has 11 amino acids. CDR3 sequence reads: CASSGAYEQYF. In DNA form, the CDR3 reads TGTGCCAGCAGCGGGGCCTACGAGCAGTACTTC.

CDR3 loop: CASSFRAREVQYF. CDR3 in DNA: TGTGCCAGCAGTTTCAGGGCCCGTGAGGTCCAGTACTTC. This chain connects TRBV12-3 or TRBV12-4 to TRBJ2-5; TRBD1 might be the D (5 bases). The V gene lost 3 bases and the J gene lost 10 bases, with 15 bases spanning the gap. The CDR3 has 13 amino acids.